The clone carrying this T cell receptor (beta chain) appeared many times. Whole blood was used without fractionation, so all unsorted peripheral T cells were included. The germline CDR1 and CDR2 sequences are MDHEN and SYDVKM. This CDR3 comprises 18 residues. The J segment lost 0 bases and the V segment lost 4 bases, leaving 11 bases of the junction unmatched. cDNA was made from 500 ng RNA using alpha and beta constant primers. Each of the alpha and beta chains got its own library through chain-specific third strand synthesis with indices. A single record per CDR3 protein comes from TCRdb applying MiXCR to the 5' RACE reads. The table includes tens of thousands of distinct CDR3 sequences, 7.5% to 10% detected once. The sample is drawn from a study of HIV-infected patients and healthy controls.

The receptor was isolated from an adult in good health. Sequencing was performed on blood. The V gene is TRBV28, the J gene TRBJ2-3; 9 bases agree with TRBD2. The CDR3 DNA follows: TGTGCCAGCAGTTCCATAGGGAGCGGGGGGATAAGCACAGATACGCAGTATTTT. Amino acid sequence: CASSSIGSGGISTDTQYF.